These T cell receptor beta chains were read from a single sample in a study of T cell responses to AZD1222 COVID-19 vaccine. TCRdb keeps only in-frame clones here, not all; method: immunoSEQ multiplex PCR. This repertoire shows around 150,000 clones, 90% to 95% found once; its top ten account for 1.5% to 2%. Sample: peripheral blood, taken on day 0 of AZD1222 vaccination. These receptors were obtained from an adult in good health. Both conserved end residues are part of each CDR3. The D gene is left open where the match is weak. Rows may omit the clone size; those that give it use once, few, many or a size class.

TRBJ1-5,-,TRBV18,-,CASSPTTGNQPQHF,TGTGCCAGCTCTCCCACGACTGGCAATCAGCCCCAGCATTTT
TRBJ1-5,once,TRBV3-1/TRBV3-2,-,CASSRLNNQPQHF,TGTGCCAGCAGCCGCCTCAACAATCAGCCCCAGCATTTT
TRBJ1-5,-,TRBV18,-,CASSPGGGGQPQHF,TGTGCCAGCTCACCAGGAGGAGGTGGCCAGCCCCAGCATTTT
TRBJ2-1,-,TRBV9,-,CASSRIPYNEQFF,TGTGCCAGCAGCAGAATTCCCTACAATGAGCAGTTCTTC
TRBJ2-3,once,TRBV7-6,TRBD2,CASSSTVTSGGPRRTDTQYF,TGTGCCAGCAGCTCCACTGTAACTAGCGGGGGGCCCCGAAGGACAGATACGCAGTATTTT
TRBJ1-3,-,TRBV7-9,-,CASSFFNWQTSSGNTIYF,TGTGCCAGCAGCTTTTTTAATTGGCAGACGAGCTCTGGAAACACCATATATTTT
TRBJ2-3,-,TRBV5-1,TRBD2,CASSGSAGGSTDTQYF,TGCGCCAGCAGCGGGTCAGCGGGGGGTAGCACAGATACGCAGTATTTT
TRBJ1-1,-,TRBV28,-,CASGQGDTEAFF,TGTGCCAGCGGTCAGGGAGACACTGAAGCTTTCTTT
TRBJ1-2,once,TRBV7-2,-,CASSSTFGENYGYTF,TGTGCCAGCAGCTCAACCTTCGGGGAAAACTATGGCTACACCTTC
TRBJ2-7,-,TRBV12-5,-,CASGLVRSDEQYF,TGTGCTAGTGGTTTGGTTCGTAGCGACGAGCAGTACTTC
TRBJ2-3,-,TRBV7-2,-,CASSLGVYADTQYF,TGTGCCAGCAGCTTAGGCGTCTATGCAGATACGCAGTATTTT
TRBJ2-2,-,TRBV11-2,-,CASSLVRTNKRTGELFF,TGTGCCAGCAGCTTAGTACGGACCAATAAACGGACCGGGGAGCTGTTTTTT
TRBJ1-5,few,TRBV27,TRBD1,CASSLSLGQGFGPQHF,TGTGCCAGCAGTTTATCTCTGGGACAGGGATTCGGGCCCCAGCATTTT
TRBJ2-1,-,TRBV5-1,TRBD2,CASSLKLAGAYNEQFF,TGCGCCAGCAGCTTGAAGCTAGCGGGAGCCTACAATGAGCAGTTCTTC
TRBJ2-7,-,TRBV11-2,-,CASSLERGSYEQYF,TGTGCCAGCAGCTTAGAAAGGGGGTCTTACGAGCAGTACTTC
TRBJ2-7,-,TRBV7-3,TRBD1,CASSLDRGSYEQYF,TGTGCCAGCAGCTTAGACAGGGGGAGCTACGAGCAGTACTTC
TRBJ2-7,-,TRBV28,-,CATNPPGNFYEQYF,TGTGCCACCAACCCCCCAGGGAATTTCTACGAGCAGTACTTC
TRBJ1-2,-,TRBV2,TRBD1,CASRPTGLGYTF,TGTGCCAGCAGGCCGACAGGGCTCGGCTACACCTTC
TRBJ1-2,-,TRBV10-3,-,CAISGGEAANYGYTF,TGTGCCATCAGTGGGGGGGAGGCCGCTAACTATGGCTACACCTTC
TRBJ2-2,-,TRBV6-6,-,CASRGGGTANTGELFF,TGTGCCAGCAGGGGAGGCGGGACTGCGAACACCGGGGAGCTGTTTTTT
TRBJ1-1,-,TRBV6-4,-,CASRRGVGLGDTEAFF,TGTGCCAGCAGAAGGGGGGTAGGTCTCGGAGACACTGAAGCTTTCTTT
TRBJ1-1,once,TRBV4-3,TRBD1,CASSQAGTVNTEAFF,TGCGCCAGCAGCCAAGCCGGGACAGTGAACACTGAAGCTTTCTTT
TRBJ1-2,-,TRBV27,-,CASSLVSTQGYTF,TGTGCCAGCAGTTTAGTCTCCACGCAGGGCTACACCTTC
TRBJ1-1,once,TRBV9,-,CASSQGNTEAFF,TGTGCCAGCAGTCAGGGGAACACTGAAGCTTTCTTT
TRBJ1-5,-,TRBV15,TRBD1,CATRTGNQPQHF,TGTGCCACCAGGACAGGGAATCAGCCCCAGCATTTT
TRBJ2-1,once,TRBV14,-,CASSQRQDTEQFF,TGTGCCAGCAGCCAAAGACAGGATACTGAGCAGTTCTTC
TRBJ1-2,-,TRBV7-6,TRBD1,CASSLVFATGGGRGYGYTF,TGTGCCAGCAGCTTAGTCTTCGCAACTGGAGGGGGCAGAGGCTATGGCTACACCTTC
TRBJ2-6,-,TRBV6-4,-,CASSDSHSGANVLTF,TGTGCCAGCAGTGACTCACACTCTGGGGCCAACGTCCTGACTTTC